This T cell receptor beta chain was documented in a study of blood T cell repertoires in COVID-19. Across the study: Spain, Italy and the United States supplied samples that represented acute and convalescent COVID-19.

The V gene lost 2 bases and the J gene lost 10 bases, with 16 bases spanning the gap. The CDR3 has 14 residues. Germline V CDR1 and CDR2: SGHRS, YFSETQ. As originally analysed: Reference gene primer amplification gave nucleated cell count estimates. Generated by immunoSEQ multiplex PCR, the TCRdb table keeps only in-frame clones and is missing some. Clone size and V and J calls were adopted from that table, with D and trimming inferred from the DNA. This sample has a few hundred thousand clones; roughly 88% occur once, and the top ten carry about a tenth. The sequence was obtained from a woman aged 70 to 79 with COVID-19, enrolled during active disease. The rearrangement links TRBV5-1 to TRBJ2-4; D is possibly TRBD2 (5 bases). The sequencing input was peripheral blood. The DNA of the CDR3 is TGCGCCAGCAGCTTAGCGGACGGGTTGAGGATTCAGTACTTC. This gives the protein CASSLADGLRIQYF.